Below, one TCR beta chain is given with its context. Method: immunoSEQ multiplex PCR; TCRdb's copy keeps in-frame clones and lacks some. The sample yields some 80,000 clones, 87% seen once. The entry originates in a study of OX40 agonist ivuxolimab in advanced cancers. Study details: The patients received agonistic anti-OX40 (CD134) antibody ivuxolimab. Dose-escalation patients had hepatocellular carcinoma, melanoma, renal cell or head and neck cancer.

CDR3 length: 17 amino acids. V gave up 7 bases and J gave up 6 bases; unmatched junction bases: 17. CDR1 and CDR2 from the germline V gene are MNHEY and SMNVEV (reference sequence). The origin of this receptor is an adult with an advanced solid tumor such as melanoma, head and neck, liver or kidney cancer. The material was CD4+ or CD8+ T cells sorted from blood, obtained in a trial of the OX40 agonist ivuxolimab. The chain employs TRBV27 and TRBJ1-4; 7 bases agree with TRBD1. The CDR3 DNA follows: TGTGCCAGCAAGAGTTATGGTGGGGAAGGGGGCCATGAAAAACTGTTTTTT. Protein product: CASKSYGGEGGHEKLFF. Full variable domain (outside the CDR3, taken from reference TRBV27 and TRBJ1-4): EAQVTQNPRYLITVTGKKLTVTCSQNMNHEYMSWYRQDPGLGLRQIYYSMNVEVTDKGDVPEGYKVSRKEKRNFPLILESPSPNQTSLYFCASKSYGGEGGHEKLFFGSGTQLSVL.